This T cell receptor beta chain was captured in a study of CD8 T cells in ankylosing spondylitis. Overall study findings and caveats: Clones linked to disease, bearing a CD8+ phenotype, were relatively rare in peripheral blood. Reportedly, significant enrichment of disease-linked clones occurred in matched ankylosing spondylitis synovial fluid.

A word on this clonotype: Its antigen is currently unknown.

One entry per CDR3 protein results from TCRdb running MiXCR on the 5' RACE reads. The data hold some 250,000 distinct CDR3 sequences, with 24% observed a single time. V gave up 2 bases and J gave up 1 base, with 12 bases separating them. Germline V CDR1 and CDR2: MGHDK, SYGVNS. The CDR3 consists of 17 residues. Sequencing input: blood, either unsorted or a sorted T cell fraction (not recorded which). The chain links TRBV25-1 to TRBJ2-6; D remains ambiguous. The origin of this receptor is a male donor with ankylosing spondylitis or in good health (not recorded which). CDR3 bases: TGTGCCAGCAGTGAAATTGGGTCCGGATCTGGGGCCAACGTCCTGACTTTC. Protein product: CASSEIGSGSGANVLTF.